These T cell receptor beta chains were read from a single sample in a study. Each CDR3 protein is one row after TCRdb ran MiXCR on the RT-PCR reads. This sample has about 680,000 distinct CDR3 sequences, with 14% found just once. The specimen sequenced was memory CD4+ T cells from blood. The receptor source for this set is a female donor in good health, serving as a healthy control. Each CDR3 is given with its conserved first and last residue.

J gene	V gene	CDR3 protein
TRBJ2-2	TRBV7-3	CASSPSGGNTGELFF
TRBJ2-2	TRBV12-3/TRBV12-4	CASSLRLTEGELFF
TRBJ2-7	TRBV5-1	CASRPDTSREQYF
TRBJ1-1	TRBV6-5	CASSYSNLGSSGLAFF
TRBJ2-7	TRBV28	CASSSSDIEQYF
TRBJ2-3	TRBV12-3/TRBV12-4	CASSLSGGEDTQYF
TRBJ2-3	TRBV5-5	CASSFGGILTDTQYF
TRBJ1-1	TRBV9	CASSVVAGEANAEAFF
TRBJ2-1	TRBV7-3	CASSPSGSPGNEQFF
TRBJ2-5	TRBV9	CASSVGSGRQETQYF
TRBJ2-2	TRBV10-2	CASRQLTGTGLNTGELFF
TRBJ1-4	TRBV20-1	CSASRGKLFF
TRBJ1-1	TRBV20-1	CSARGPDTEAFF
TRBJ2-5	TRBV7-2	CASSLGRARETQYF
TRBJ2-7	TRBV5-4	CASSLGASGSFYEQYF
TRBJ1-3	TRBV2	CASSHGQAYYSSGNTIYF
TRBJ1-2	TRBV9	CASSPGQGAQGYTF
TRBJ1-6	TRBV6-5	CASSYSVRVPNSPLHF
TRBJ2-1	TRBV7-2	CASTLTSYNEQFF
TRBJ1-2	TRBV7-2	CASSLDLGGWDGYTF
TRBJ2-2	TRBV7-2	CASSLDYNGELFF
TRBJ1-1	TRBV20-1	CSANPLGTSNTEAFF
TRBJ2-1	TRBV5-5	CASSITGGAYNEQFF
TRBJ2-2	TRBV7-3	CASSLSVSGELFF
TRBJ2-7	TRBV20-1	CSARDPRGGGYEQYF
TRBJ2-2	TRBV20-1	CSATRGGNTGELFF
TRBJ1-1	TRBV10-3	CAISDLGANTEAFF
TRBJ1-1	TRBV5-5	CASSLRTESAAFF
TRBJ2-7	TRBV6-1	CASPTGTYEQYF
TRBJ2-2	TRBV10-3	CAISDGTKNTGELFF
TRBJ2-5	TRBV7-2	CASTEGARKGETQYF
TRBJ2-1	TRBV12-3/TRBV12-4	CASSPGVSSYNEQFF